These 16 T cell receptor beta chains were all obtained from the same sample, sequenced in a study of blood T cell repertoires in COVID-19. The protocol was immunoSEQ multiplex PCR, while the TCRdb copy is restricted to in-frame clones and leaves out a portion. Of roughly 310,000 clones in the sample, around nine tenths were seen once. Sequenced: PBMCs or T cells enriched from blood (not recorded which). The source of these receptors is a woman aged 40 to 55 who had recovered from COVID-19.

The chain uses TRBV19 and TRBJ1-5; D unclear. The CDR3 has 13 amino acids. Trimming removed 6 bases at V and 6 bases at J, with 12 bases between. Looked up from germline, CDR1 is LNHDA and CDR2 is SQIVND (reference sequence). This chain's CDR3 is CASSAALVQPQHF. CDR3 bases: TGTGCCAGTAGCGCTGCGTTGGTTCAGCCCCAGCATTTT.

This chain connects TRBV11-2 to TRBJ2-3; 8 nucleotides match TRBD2. CDR3 size: 14 residues. Unmatched junction bases numbered 5, after V lost 5 bases and J lost 4 bases. Germline CDR1 and CDR2: SGHAT and FQNNGV. DNA for the CDR3: TGTGCCAGCAGCCGCTTAGCGGGACCAGATACGCAGTATTTT. This encodes CASSRLAGPDTQYF.

This clone was seen only once. This chain joins TRBV24-1 and TRBJ2-3; TRBD2 matches 7 bases. The CDR3 contains 18 residues. Germline CDR1 KGHDR, CDR2 SFDVKD. After removal of 2 bases from V and 3 bases from J, the junction contained 13 bases not matched to a gene. CDR3: CATSDSVKVGEGTDTQYF. CDR3 DNA sequence: TGTGCCACCAGTGATTCGGTCAAGGTGGGGGAGGGTACAGATACGCAGTATTTT.

The chain carries TRBV27 and TRBJ1-2; D is possibly TRBD1 (5 bases). CDR3 length: 13 amino acids. Trimming stripped 5 bases from V and 0 bases from J, with 7 bases between. Germline V CDR1 and CDR2: MNHEY, SMNVEV (reference sequence). This CDR3 reads CASSPRANYGYTF. CDR3 coding DNA: TGTGCCAGCAGTCCCAGGGCTAACTATGGCTACACCTTC.

The chain is built from TRBV7-2 and TRBJ2-5, with a possible D match to TRBD2 (7 bases). There are 16 residues in the CDR3. In germline, CDR1 is SGHTA, CDR2 FQGNSA. Trimming left V 4 bases short and J 5 bases short, with 20 bases between. The CDR3 region is CASSSTRGRGEETQYF. The CDR3 region has the DNA TGTGCCAGCAGCTCTACTAGGGGGAGGGGGGAGGAGACCCAGTACTTC. Supplemented by reference TRBV7-2 and TRBJ2-5, the full variable domain reads GAGVSQSPSNKVTEKGKDVELRCDPISGHTALYWYRQSLGQGLEFLIYFQGNSAPDKSGLPSDRFSAERTGGSVSTLTIQRTQQEDSAVYLCASSSTRGRGEETQYFGPGTRLLVL.

The chain recombines TRBV27 with TRBJ1-2; D not resolved. V was clipped by 4 bases and J by 9 bases, with 18 bases between them. The CDR3 sequence is 14 residues long. Per the germline V gene, CDR1 is MNHEY and CDR2 is SMNVEV (reference sequence). CDR3: CASSSPSQRPSYTF. The CDR3 coding sequence is TGTGCCAGCAGTTCCCCTTCACAACGCCCCAGCTACACCTTC.

The chain joins TRBV28 to TRBJ2-1; maybe TRBD2 (5 bases). The V gene lost 4 bases and the J gene lost 0 bases, with 13 bases spanning the gap. This CDR3 has 16 amino acids. Germline V lookup: CDR1 MDHEN, CDR2 SYDVKM. This CDR3 reads CASSSRTGPSYNEQFF. CDR3 sequence (DNA): TGTGCCAGCAGTTCCCGGACTGGACCCTCCTACAATGAGCAGTTCTTC.

This chain uses TRBV6-6 with TRBJ1-2, with TRBD1 identical over 10 bases. With V trimmed by 2 bases and J by 6 bases, 9 bases remained unmatched. The CDR3 is 16 residues long. Germline CDR1 MNHNY, CDR2 SVGAGI (reference sequence). The chain's CDR3 is CASSYASGTGVDGYTF. CDR3 nucleotides: TGTGCCAGCAGTTACGCTTCGGGGACAGGGGTTGATGGCTACACCTTC.

J is TRBJ1-6 and V is TRBV9; TRBD1 is a possible D gene (6 bases). Germline CDR1 is SGDLS and CDR2 is YYNGEE. V was trimmed by 0 bases and J by 9 bases, leaving 10 bases between them. This CDR3 region has 14 residues. CDR3 DNA: TGTGCCAGCAGCGTAGAGGGGGTCTCTTCACCCCTCCACTTT. It translates to CASSVEGVSSPLHF.

The CDR3 DNA sequence: TGTGCCTGGACCATGGGCGACTCTGGAAACACCATATATTTT. Residues: CAWTMGDSGNTIYF. V gene TRBV30 combines with J gene TRBJ1-3; D is uncertain. This CDR3 comprises 14 residues. V lost 4 bases and J lost 0, with 10 bases in between. The V gene's germline CDR1 is GTSNPN and CDR2 SVGIG (reference sequence).

The CDR3 spells CASSLPLNQREGDFYNEQFF. The DNA of the CDR3 is TGTGCCAGCAGCCTTCCCTTGAACCAGAGGGAGGGGGATTTTTACAATGAGCAGTTCTTC. The chain recombines TRBV9 with TRBJ2-1, with D perhaps matching TRBD2 (7 bases). The CDR3 sequence is 20 residues long. Germline V gene data show CDR1 as SGDLS and CDR2 as YYNGEE. Trimming left V 4 bases short and J 4 bases short, with 30 bases between.

This clone was observed a single time. The CDR3 sequence: CASSPAVGGNQPQHF. In DNA form, the CDR3 reads TGCGCCAGCAGCCCCGCGGTGGGGGGAAATCAGCCCCAGCATTTT. The chain employs TRBV5-1 and TRBJ1-5, with D tentatively TRBD1 (5 bases). Germline V gives CDR1 SGHRS, CDR2 YFSETQ. Between the trimmed V and J ends, which lost 4 bases and 4 bases, there was a span of 15 bases. This CDR3 is 15 amino acids long.

J is TRBJ1-2 and V is TRBV7-6; D not certain. CDR3 size: 12 residues. Germline V gene sequence: CDR1 SGHVS, CDR2 FNYEAQ. V gave up 5 bases and J gave up 3 bases, with 7 bases separating them. For the CDR3, the DNA is TGTGCCAGCAGCCCTCGGGACTATGGCTACACCTTC. Translated, it gives CASSPRDYGYTF.

The J gene is TRBJ1-2, the V gene TRBV29-1; possible D gene TRBD1, 6 bases. V gave up 6 bases and J gave up 8 bases, with 25 bases separating them. This CDR3 region has 15 residues. From germline, CDR1 is SQVTM and CDR2 ANQGSEA. The CDR3 sequence: CSVQKPGQTARGYTF. As DNA, the CDR3 is TGCAGCGTCCAAAAACCCGGACAGACGGCGCGGGGCTACACCTTC.

This clone was counted between two and nine times. The gene calls are TRBV4-2 and TRBJ1-4; unclear D gene. This CDR3 has 14 residues. Trimming removed 0 bases at V and 6 bases at J, with 8 bases between. Germline-derived CDR1 and CDR2 are LGHNA and YNFKEQ. The CDR3 loop reads CASSQDYGDEKLFF. CDR3 DNA: TGTGCCAGCAGCCAAGATTACGGGGATGAAAAACTGTTTTTT.

The rearrangement joins TRBV4-3 to TRBJ1-1, with 7 bases matching TRBD1. Germline CDR1 and CDR2: LGHNA and YSLEER. V was pared by 4 bases and J by 12 bases, with 8 bases of the junction left unmatched. CDR3 length: 12 residues. CDR3 sequence (DNA): TGCGCCAGCAGCCTTGGGGACAGTCATACTTTCTTT. Its translation: CASSLGDSHTFF.